The 10 T cell receptor beta chains presented below share a single source sample, sequenced in a study of T cell changes during pregnancy in multiple sclerosis. Method: immunoSEQ multiplex PCR; TCRdb's copy keeps in-frame clones and lacks some. The data hold tens of thousands of clones, with less than 90% observed a single time. Material: CD4+ T cells from peripheral blood mononuclear cells, obtained in the second trimester of pregnancy. The receptors here all came from a female donor with multiple sclerosis, enrolled in a pregnancy study.

As DNA, the CDR3 is TGTGCCAGCAGTTACTGGGAGGGGGGTGGGAACATTCAGTACTTC. This translates into CASSYWEGGGNIQYF. The rearrangement links TRBV6-6 to TRBJ2-4; tentatively, D is TRBD2 (7 bases). V was cut by 1 base and J by 7 bases, with 14 bases left in between. Germline-derived CDR1 and CDR2 are MNHNY and SVGAGI (reference sequence). This CDR3 has 15 amino acids.

There are a few counts of this clone. The V call is TRBV4-3, the J call TRBJ2-7; 10 positions agree with TRBD2. Germline CDR1 and CDR2: LGHNA and YSLEER. V shed 1 base, J shed 1 base, and the junction held 4 bases outside the gene matches. This CDR3 has 16 amino acids. The CDR3 reads CASSQVSSGGSYEQYF. CDR3 nucleotide sequence: TGCGCCAGCAGCCAAGTATCTAGCGGGGGTTCCTACGAGCAGTACTTC.

This chain uses TRBV20-1 with TRBJ1-2; D uncertain. Germline CDR1 reads DFQATT; CDR2 reads SNEGSKA (reference sequence). V was clipped by 1 base and J by 5 bases, with 5 bases between them. This CDR3 is built from 11 residues. In DNA form, the CDR3 reads TGCAGTGCTAGAGTACTATATGGCTACACCTTC. The encoded protein is CSARVLYGYTF.

The V call is TRBV6-5, the J call TRBJ1-1; 8 bases agree with TRBD1. The CDR3 covers 15 residues. V trimming: 5 bases; J trimming: 3 bases; junction bases outside the gene matches: 8. Germline V gives CDR1 MNHEY, CDR2 SVGAGI. CDR3 region: CASSKQGGRDTEAFF. The CDR3 DNA sequence: TGTGCCAGCAGTAAACAGGGGGGCAGAGACACTGAAGCTTTCTTT.

This sequence joins TRBV5-1 and TRBJ2-3, with D tentatively TRBD2 (5 bases). The CDR3 extends over 17 amino acids. V shed 4 bases and J shed 0 bases, with 18 bases lying between them. CDR1 and CDR2 from the germline V gene are SGHRS and YFSETQ. The DNA for the CDR3 is TGCGCCAGCAGCATGGTTTCGAGCGGACTTAGCACAGATACGCAGTATTTT. As protein: CASSMVSSGLSTDTQYF.

The rearrangement joins TRBV28 to TRBJ2-7; maybe TRBD2 (5 bases). Germline assignment: CDR1 MDHEN and CDR2 SYDVKM. There are 15 residues in the CDR3. V gave up 6 bases and J gave up 7 bases, with 22 bases separating them. The CDR3 DNA reads TGTGCCAGCAGCCACTCAGGACTCCCCTTTGGGGAGCAGTACTTC. It translates to CASSHSGLPFGEQYF.

The chain has TRBV7-4 and TRBJ2-3, with TRBD2 matching 13 bases. The CDR3 is 22 amino acids. Germline V gene lookup returns CDR1 SGHVT and CDR2 SQSDAQ. V was clipped by 4 bases and J by 0 bases; unmatched bases: 19. The DNA of the CDR3 is TGTGCCAGCAGCTCCTCCCAAACTAGCGGGAGGGCGGCATTCTCTAGCACAGATACGCAGTATTTT. Its protein product is CASSSSQTSGRAAFSSTDTQYF.

The chain combines TRBV13 with TRBJ2-2, with 9 bases lining up with TRBD1. This CDR3 contains 16 residues. Trimming removed 6 bases from V and 3 bases from J; junction bases left unmatched: 8. The germline V gene has CDR1 PRHDT and CDR2 FYEKMQ (reference sequence). CDR3 sequence reads: CASRRGTGRYTGELFF. DNA for the CDR3: TGTGCCAGCAGACGAGGGACAGGGCGGTACACCGGGGAGCTGTTTTTT.

The chain links TRBV6-4 to TRBJ2-1; D is uncertain. The V and J ends lost 1 base and 4 bases respectively, with 11 bases between them. The CDR3 runs 15 residues. Germline assignment: CDR1 MRHNA and CDR2 SNTAGT. The CDR3 DNA sequence: TGTGCCAGCAGTGACTACTTTAGAGGATACAATGAGCAGTTCTTC. Amino acid sequence: CASSDYFRGYNEQFF.

V gene TRBV5-4 combines with J gene TRBJ1-2, with no clear D. Trimming cost V 4 bases and J 4 bases, with 17 bases left between them. The CDR3 sequence is 15 residues long. From germline, CDR1 is SGHNT and CDR2 YYREEE (reference sequence). The CDR3 is CASSPEGRNLYGYTF. The DNA of the CDR3 is TGTGCCAGCAGCCCCGAGGGCAGGAACCTCTATGGCTACACCTTC. Full variable domain (remainder filled in from reference TRBV5-4 and TRBJ1-2): ETGVTQSPTHLIKTRGQQVTLRCSSQSGHNTVSWYQQALGQGPQFIFQYYREEENGRGNFPPRFSGLQFPNYSSELNVNALELDDSALYLCASSPEGRNLYGYTFGSGTRLTVV.